This TCR beta chain emerged from a study of blood T cells in healthy people across ages. Overall study findings and caveats: Per million T cells, the diversity of TCR beta decreased roughly linearly as age advanced.

A second roughly 6 to 11 cycle PCR used barcoded and J-beta primers. TCRdb re-derived calls from the 5' RACE reads in MiXCR, one entry per CDR3 protein. The sample yields around 1,600,000 distinct CDR3 sequences, about 42% seen once. The CDR3 extends over 12 amino acids. With 2 bases removed from V and 5 bases from J, the gap between germline ends came to 6 bases. In germline, CDR1 is MNHNY, CDR2 SVGAGI (reference sequence). This clonotype was picked up a small number of times. Its antigen remains unidentified. This receptor was obtained from a woman between 18 and 30 years old in good health. The sequenced material came from blood. The V call is TRBV6-6, the J call TRBJ2-5; the D is unclear. The CDR3 DNA sequence: TGTGCCAGCAGTTACCCTCGGGAGACCCAGTACTTC. Translated: CASSYPRETQYF.